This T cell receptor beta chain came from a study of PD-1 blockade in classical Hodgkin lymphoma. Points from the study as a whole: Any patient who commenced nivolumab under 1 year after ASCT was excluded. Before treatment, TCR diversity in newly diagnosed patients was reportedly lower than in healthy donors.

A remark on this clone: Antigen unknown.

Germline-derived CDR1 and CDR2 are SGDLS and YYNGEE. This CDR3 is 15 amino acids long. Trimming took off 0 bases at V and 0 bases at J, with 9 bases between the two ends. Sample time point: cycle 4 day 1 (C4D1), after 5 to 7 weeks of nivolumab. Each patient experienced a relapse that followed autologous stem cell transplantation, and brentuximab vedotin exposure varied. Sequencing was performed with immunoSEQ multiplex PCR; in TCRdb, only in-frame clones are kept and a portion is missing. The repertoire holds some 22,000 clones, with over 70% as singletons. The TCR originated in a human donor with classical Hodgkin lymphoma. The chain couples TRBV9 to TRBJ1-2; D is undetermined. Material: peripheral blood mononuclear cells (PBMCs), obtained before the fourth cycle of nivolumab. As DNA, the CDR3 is TGTGCCAGCAGCGTAGTTGGCCAGTCTAACTATGGCTACACCTTC. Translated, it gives CASSVVGQSNYGYTF.